The clone carrying this T cell receptor beta chain was observed at least ten times. Its target is not known. The source of the sample is a study of response to subunit inactivated influenza vaccine. The germline V gene has CDR1 LGHNA and CDR2 YSLEER. The CDR3 covers 14 residues. V was trimmed by 0 bases and J by 7 bases, leaving 10 bases between them. Study-wide results and limits: Each seasonal influenza vaccination recruits few new T cells, the authors suggested.

TCRdb reanalysed the RT-PCR reads using MiXCR and keeps one entry per CDR3 protein. Of around 850,000 distinct CDR3 sequences in the sample, around 20% are singletons; the top ten hold around 9.9%. The V gene is TRBV4-3, the J gene TRBJ2-1; no clear D gene. This receptor was obtained from a man over 45 who received an inactivated influenza vaccine. Sequencing was performed on PBMCs from blood, taken around 5 days after vaccination. Here the CDR3 reads CASSQDRARNEQFF. The CDR3 DNA follows: TGCGCCAGCAGCCAAGATCGGGCCCGAAATGAGCAGTTCTTC.